Listed here are 31 T cell receptor beta chains from one sample, sequenced in a study of blood T cell repertoires in COVID-19. Some clones are missing from TCRdb's copy, which holds only in-frame ones; the method was immunoSEQ multiplex PCR. The sample lists more than 200,000 clones; roughly nine tenths were seen once. Input material: PBMCs or T cells enriched from blood (not recorded which). Receptors originate from a young woman with acute COVID-19.

The chain is built from TRBV4-1 and TRBJ2-1, with 11 bases identical to TRBD2. Germline values: CDR1 MGHRA, CDR2 YSYEKL. Germline trimming cut 2 bases from V and 3 bases from J; bases unmatched to any gene: 6. The CDR3 has 17 amino acids. The CDR3 here is CASSQHSGGVIYNEQFF. CDR3 in DNA: TGCGCCAGCAGCCAACATAGCGGGGGGGTGATCTACAATGAGCAGTTCTTC.

This chain uses TRBV2 with TRBJ1-2; D call uncertain. Germline V gene sequence: CDR1 SNHLY, CDR2 FYNNEI. Deletions cut 3 bases from V and 0 bases from J, with 11 bases between. CDR3 length equals 15 residues. CDR3 region: CASSDTIQTNYGYTF. CDR3 sequence (DNA): TGTGCCAGCAGTGATACAATACAAACTAACTATGGCTACACCTTC.

There are a few counts of this clone. V is TRBV27 and J is TRBJ1-6; 10 nucleotides line up with TRBD1. This CDR3 contains 14 residues. Losses at the gene ends were 6 bases for V and 6 bases for J; bases not matched to a gene: 2. The germline V gene has CDR1 MNHEY and CDR2 SMNVEV (reference sequence). The CDR3 nucleotides are TGTGCCAGCAGGGGGACAGGGGTTAATTCACCCCTCCACTTT. As protein: CASRGTGVNSPLHF.

The V gene is TRBV4-3, the J gene TRBJ1-3; the D gene is possibly TRBD1 (5 bases). Trimming took off 0 bases at V and 2 bases at J, with 11 bases between the two ends. CDR1 is LGHNA, CDR2 YSLEER, per germline. The CDR3 length is 16 residues. CDR3 nucleotides: TGCGCCAGCAGCCAAGATACCGGACAAGCTGGAAACACCATATATTTT. Amino acids: CASSQDTGQAGNTIYF.

The chain joins TRBV28 to TRBJ1-1; 9 positions agree with TRBD1. Germline V CDR1 and CDR2: MDHEN, SYDVKM. CDR3 length equals 18 residues. The ends lost 4 bases at V and 4 bases at J; junction bases unmatched: 16. The CDR3 sequence is CASSSPGQGYFLGTEAFF. The CDR3, as DNA: TGTGCCAGCAGTTCCCCGGGACAGGGTTACTTTTTGGGCACTGAAGCTTTCTTT. The whole variable domain, remainder taken from reference TRBV28 and TRBJ1-1, is DVKVTQSSRYLVKRTGEKVFLECVQDMDHENMFWYRQDPGLGLRLIYFSYDVKMKEKGDIPEGYSVSREKKERFSLILESASTNQTSMYLCASSSPGQGYFLGTEAFFGQGTRLTVV.

The V call is TRBV30, the J call TRBJ2-3; unclear D gene. V was clipped by 5 bases and J by 6 bases, with 12 bases between them. Germline V gene data show CDR1 as GTSNPN and CDR2 as SVGIG (reference sequence). This CDR3 has 12 amino acids. DNA for the CDR3: TGTGCCTGGGGATACTACCACGATACGCAGTATTTT. Its translation: CAWGYYHDTQYF.

The chain is built from TRBV7-2 and TRBJ2-5, with TRBD2 matching 13 bases. V dropped 5 bases and J dropped 9; count of bases not matched to a gene: 6. The CDR3 is made up of 14 amino acids. Germline CDR1 reads SGHTA; CDR2 reads FQGNSA. Here the CDR3 reads CASSTSGGAGSQYF. In nucleotides, the CDR3 is TGTGCCAGCAGCACTAGCGGGGGGGCCGGGTCCCAGTACTTC. Full variable domain (rest looked up from reference TRBV7-2 and TRBJ2-5): GAGVSQSPSNKVTEKGKDVELRCDPISGHTALYWYRQSLGQGLEFLIYFQGNSAPDKSGLPSDRFSAERTGGSVSTLTIQRTQQEDSAVYLCASSTSGGAGSQYFGPGTRLLVL.

J is TRBJ2-7 and V is TRBV4-3; D might be TRBD1 (6 bases). The CDR3 length is 15 residues. V gave up 0 bases and J gave up 5 bases, with 14 bases separating them. Germline V gene sequence: CDR1 LGHNA, CDR2 YSLEER. CDR3 protein: CASSQDRGQGDEQYF. The CDR3, as DNA: TGCGCCAGCAGCCAAGATCGGGGACAAGGGGACGAGCAGTACTTC.

The chain is built from TRBV28 and TRBJ1-2; perhaps TRBD1 as D (6 bases). The CDR3 totals 18 residues. CDR1 is MDHEN, CDR2 SYDVKM, per germline. Trimming left V 5 bases short and J 2 bases short, with 24 bases between. CDR3 sequence (DNA): TGTGCCAGCAGTGTCCAGCGAACAGGGACTAACCCGAACTATGGCTACACCTTC. Encoded protein: CASSVQRTGTNPNYGYTF.

The chain is built from TRBV5-1 and TRBJ2-3, with 8 bases matching TRBD2. CDR1 and CDR2 from the germline V gene are SGHRS and YFSETQ. CDR3 length: 16 amino acids. The ends lost 4 bases at V and 4 bases at J; junction bases unmatched: 11. In DNA form, the CDR3 reads TGCGCCAGCAGCCCGGAGCGGGGGCTAGGGGCAGATACGCAGTATTTT. Its protein is CASSPERGLGADTQYF.

Details on this clone: A much larger clone differs from this one at a single base, so this may be a read error. J is TRBJ2-2 and V is TRBV2; 9 bases match TRBD1. V was clipped by 6 bases and J by 3 bases; unmatched bases: 2. From germline, CDR1 is SNHLY and CDR2 FYNNEI. The length of the CDR3 is 14 residues. CDR3 coding DNA: TGTGCCAGCAGACAGGGGGCTTACACCGGGGAGCTGTTTTTT. Translating gives CASRQGAYTGELFF.

The chain links TRBV3-1 (or the pseudogene TRBV3-2) to TRBJ1-2, with D tentatively TRBD1 (5 bases). Germline V CDR1 and CDR2: LGHDT, YNNKEL (reference sequence). The CDR3 length is 12 residues. The V end lost 1 base, the J end lost 5 bases, and 5 bases lay between the germline ends. Here the CDR3 DNA reads TGTGCCAGCAGCCAAGGGACATATGGCTACACCTTC. It yields the protein CASSQGTYGYTF.

The chain recombines TRBV19 with TRBJ1-5; D is unresolved. V lost 6 bases to trimming and J lost 0 bases, with 18 bases between them. Per the germline V gene, CDR1 is LNHDA and CDR2 is SQIVND (reference sequence). The CDR3 length is 17 residues. CDR3: CASSPPLLGSSNQPQHF. The CDR3 DNA is TGTGCCAGTAGCCCCCCCCTTTTGGGCAGTAGCAATCAGCCCCAGCATTTT.

The chain carries TRBV27 and TRBJ2-1; tentatively, D is TRBD1 (5 bases). Germline V gene data show CDR1 as MNHEY and CDR2 as SMNVEV (reference sequence). Trimming left V 6 bases short and J 5 bases short, with 29 bases between. The CDR3 extends over 19 amino acids. The CDR3 DNA follows: TGTGCCAGCAGCCTTATGGGTCTCAAGGGGCGCAACGTAGACAATGAGCAGTTCTTC. Translation: CASSLMGLKGRNVDNEQFF.

The rearrangement links TRBV27 to TRBJ1-4; tentatively, D is TRBD1 (5 bases). The CDR3 extends over 14 amino acids. Per germline, CDR1 MNHEY and CDR2 SMNVEV (reference sequence). Trimming took 5 bases from V and 7 from J, leaving 14 bases between them. CDR3 DNA sequence: TGTGCCAGCAGTCCCAACAGGATCGGTGAAAAACTGTTTTTT. This sequence encodes CASSPNRIGEKLFF.

V and J are TRBV5-1 and TRBJ2-7; D is possibly TRBD2 (7 bases). The V gene lost 2 bases and the J gene lost 2 bases, with 11 bases spanning the gap. Germline assignment: CDR1 SGHRS and CDR2 YFSETQ. The CDR3 length is 14 residues. The CDR3 DNA follows: TGCGCCAGCAGCTTCGGGGGGCGCACCTACGAGCAGTACTTC. Amino acid sequence: CASSFGGRTYEQYF. The full variable domain, in which reference TRBV5-1 and TRBJ2-7 provide the parts outside the CDR3, is KAGVTQTPRYLIKTRGQQVTLSCSPISGHRSVSWYQQTPGQGLQFLFEYFSETQRNKGNFPGRFSGRQFSNSRSEMNVSTLELGDSALYLCASSFGGRTYEQYFGPGTRLTVT.

The gene calls are TRBV5-6 and TRBJ1-3; D not certain. CDR3 size: 13 residues. Germline V gene sequence: CDR1 SGHDT, CDR2 YYEEEE. V lost 0 bases and J lost 7, with 8 bases in between. CDR3 bases: TGTGCCAGCAGCTTGGCGGGAGGCAACACCATATATTTT. Its translation is CASSLAGGNTIYF.

The rearrangement joins TRBV19 to TRBJ1-1; TRBD1 matches at 10 bases. The CDR3 covers 15 residues. Germline V gene lookup returns CDR1 LNHDA and CDR2 SQIVND (reference sequence). V was clipped by 5 bases and J by 5 bases; unmatched bases: 8. In DNA, the CDR3 is TGTGCCAGTAGTGCCCTCGGGACAGGGGTGACTGAAGCTTTCTTT. Translated, it gives CASSALGTGVTEAFF.

The chain links TRBV2 to TRBJ1-1, with 7 bases that match TRBD1. Germline CDR1 is SNHLY and CDR2 is FYNNEI. The CDR3 totals 13 residues. V lost 2 bases, J lost 5 bases, and 2 bases stayed unmatched. Here the CDR3 DNA reads TGTGCCAGCAGTGAAAGGGGGCGGACTGAAGCTTTCTTT. Translated, it gives CASSERGRTEAFF.

The gene calls are TRBV9 and TRBJ1-2; 9 positions match TRBD1. This CDR3 is built from 15 residues. The V segment lost 4 bases and the J segment 2 bases; nucleotides outside the gene matches: 6. Germline assignment: CDR1 SGDLS and CDR2 YYNGEE. CDR3 protein: CASSPGTGTNYGYTF. In DNA, the CDR3 is TGTGCCAGCAGCCCCGGGACAGGGACCAACTATGGCTACACCTTC.

V is TRBV29-1 and J is TRBJ1-1, with D perhaps matching TRBD1 (5 bases). CDR3 size: 12 residues. V was cut by 3 bases and J by 1 base, with 6 bases left in between. Germline CDR1 reads SQVTM; CDR2 reads ANQGSEA. The CDR3 sequence: CSVEGRNTEAFF. The CDR3 bases are TGCAGCGTTGAGGGGCGGAACACTGAAGCTTTCTTT. Supplemented by reference TRBV29-1 and TRBJ1-1, the full variable domain reads SAVISQKPSRDICQRGTSLTIQCQVDSQVTMMFWYRQQPGQSLTLIATANQGSEATYESGFVIDKFPISRPNLTFSTLTVSNMSPEDSSIYLCSVEGRNTEAFFGQGTRLTVV.

In its sample, this clone was seen a few times. J is TRBJ1-5 and V is TRBV6-6, with D perhaps TRBD1 (5 bases). The CDR3 loop spans 14 amino acids. Per the germline V gene, CDR1 is MNHNY and CDR2 is SVGAGI (reference sequence). V was clipped by 6 bases and J by 3 bases, with 12 bases between them. This CDR3 reads CASRRGGNNQPQHF. The CDR3 nucleotides read TGTGCCAGCAGACGGGGGGGTAACAATCAGCCCCAGCATTTT.

V and J are TRBV7-6 and TRBJ2-2; D possibly corresponds to TRBD2 (5 bases). Germline V gene sequence: CDR1 SGHVS, CDR2 FNYEAQ. CDR3 length equals 15 residues. Trimming left V 5 bases short and J 0 bases short, with 10 bases between. CDR3 amino acids: CASSTDYTNTGELFF. CDR3 sequence (DNA): TGTGCCAGCAGCACCGACTATACGAACACCGGGGAGCTGTTTTTT. Full variable domain (remainder filled in from reference TRBV7-6 and TRBJ2-2): GAGVSQSPRYKVTKRGQDVALRCDPISGHVSLYWYRQALGQGPEFLTYFNYEAQQDKSGLPNDRFSAERPEGSISTLTIQRTEQRDSAMYRCASSTDYTNTGELFFGEGSRLTVL.

The chain combines TRBV11-2 with TRBJ2-1; no definite D call. The CDR3 has 14 residues. Trimming shortened V by 1 base and J by 0 bases, and 4 bases separated the two germline ends. The germline gives CDR1 SGHAT, CDR2 FQNNGV. In nucleotides, the CDR3 is TGTGCCAGCAGCTTAGGCGGCTCCTACAATGAGCAGTTCTTC. Translated: CASSLGGSYNEQFF.

This sequence joins TRBV19 and TRBJ2-5, with D possibly TRBD1 on 6 matching bases. V lost 1 base and J lost 2, with 20 bases in between. This CDR3 has 18 amino acids. Germline V CDR1 and CDR2: LNHDA, SQIVND (reference sequence). The CDR3 region has the DNA TGTGCCAGTAGTATAGCTCTAAGGGCAGGGGCTATGCAAGAGACCCAGTACTTC. Amino acid sequence: CASSIALRAGAMQETQYF. Supplemented by reference TRBV19 and TRBJ2-5, the full variable domain reads DGGITQSPKYLFRKEGQNVTLSCEQNLNHDAMYWYRQDPGQGLRLIYYSQIVNDFQKGDIAEGYSVSREKKESFPLTVTSAQKNPTAFYLCASSIALRAGAMQETQYFGPGTRLLVL.

The chain links TRBV4-2 to TRBJ1-4; weak D call: TRBD1 (5 bases). Germline V gene sequence: CDR1 LGHNA, CDR2 YNFKEQ. V dropped 4 bases and J dropped 0 bases, with 12 bases sitting between them. CDR3 length equals 16 residues. The CDR3 region has the DNA TGTGCCAGCAGCCTCCTCTTCAGGGCAACTAATGAAAAACTGTTTTTT. Its protein is CASSLLFRATNEKLFF.

The chain is built from TRBV4-1 and TRBJ1-3; D is perhaps TRBD1 (5 bases). Germline V gene lookup returns CDR1 MGHRA and CDR2 YSYEKL. CDR3 length: 16 amino acids. V was shortened by 3 bases and J by 0 bases, with 12 bases between the two germline ends. CDR3 in amino acids: CASSQGLLPSGNTIYF. The CDR3 DNA is TGCGCCAGCAGCCAGGGACTGCTCCCCTCTGGAAACACCATATATTTT.

This clone appeared once. The chain is built from TRBV9 and TRBJ1-1; no clear D. V lost 0 bases, J lost 5 bases, and 11 bases lay in between. This CDR3 region has 14 residues. The germline V gene encodes CDR1 SGDLS and CDR2 YYNGEE. The CDR3 region is CASSVVSGRTEAFF. In DNA, the CDR3 is TGTGCCAGCAGCGTAGTGTCGGGGAGGACTGAAGCTTTCTTT.

The V and J genes are TRBV2 and TRBJ1-5, with 7 bases that match TRBD1. The CDR3 has 13 amino acids. After removal of 4 bases from V and 8 bases from J, the junction contained 5 bases not matched to a gene. Germline-derived CDR1 and CDR2 are SNHLY and FYNNEI. DNA of the CDR3: TGTGCCAGCAGTGGGACAGGACCGGAGCCCCAGCATTTT. It is translated as CASSGTGPEPQHF.

The V call is TRBV10-1, the J call TRBJ1-1; D unclear. Trimming left V 2 bases short and J 4 bases short, with 20 bases between. The CDR3 sequence is 17 residues long. Germline-derived CDR1 and CDR2 are WNHNN and SYGVQD (reference sequence). CDR3 in DNA: TGCGCCAGCAGTGAGGATAGGGCAGGAGGATGGGGCACTGAAGCTTTCTTT. The encoded protein is CASSEDRAGGWGTEAFF.

This sequence joins TRBV14 and TRBJ2-7; D uncertain. This CDR3 has 12 amino acids. The V and J ends lost 3 bases and 6 bases respectively, with 9 bases between them. Germline V gene sequence: CDR1 SGHDN, CDR2 FVKESK. As DNA, the CDR3 is TGTGCCAGCAGCCACCCGCCGGGCGAGCAGTACTTC. Protein sequence: CASSHPPGEQYF. The full variable domain, completed using reference TRBV14 and TRBJ2-7, is EAGVTQFPSHSVIEKGQTVTLRCDPISGHDNLYWYRRVMGKEIKFLLHFVKESKQDESGMPNNRFLAERTGGTYSTLKVQPAELEDSGVYFCASSHPPGEQYFGPGTRLTVT.